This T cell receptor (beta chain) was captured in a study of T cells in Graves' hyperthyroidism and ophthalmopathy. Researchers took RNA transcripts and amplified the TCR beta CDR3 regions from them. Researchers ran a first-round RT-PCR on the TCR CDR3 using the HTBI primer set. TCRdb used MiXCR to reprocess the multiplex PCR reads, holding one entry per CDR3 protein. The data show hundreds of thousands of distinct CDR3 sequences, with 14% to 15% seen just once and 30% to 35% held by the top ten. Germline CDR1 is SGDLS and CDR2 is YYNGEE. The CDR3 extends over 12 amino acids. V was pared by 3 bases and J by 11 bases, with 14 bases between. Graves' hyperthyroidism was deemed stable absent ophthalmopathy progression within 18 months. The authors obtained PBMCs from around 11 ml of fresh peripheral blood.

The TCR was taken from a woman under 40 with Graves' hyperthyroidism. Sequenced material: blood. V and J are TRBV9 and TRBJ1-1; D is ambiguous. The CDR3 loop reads CASSEMTVGAFF. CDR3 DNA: TGTGCCAGCAGCGAGATGACGGTGGGTGCTTTCTTT.